This is a list of T cell receptor beta chains from one sample in a study of blood T cells in healthy people across ages. Each CDR3 protein gets one entry after TCRdb re-called the 5' RACE reads with MiXCR. The table lists hundreds of thousands of distinct CDR3 sequences, about 29% of them singletons. The data were also submitted as part of a second study, on T cells of mothers and their children.

Sequences were obtained from blood. Source of these receptors: a boy aged 2 to 9 in good health. Each CDR3 is given with its conserved first and last residue. Each record gives: J gene, D gene, V gene, clone size, CDR3 DNA, CDR3 protein. The D gene is left open where the match is weak. Rows give clone size only sometimes, using once, few, many, or a class for an expanded clone.

TRBJ1-4	TRBD1	TRBV10-3	.	TGTGCCATCAGTTCCGAGACAGGGGGCCTTGAAAAACTGTTTTTT	CAISSETGGLEKLFF
TRBJ2-1	TRBD2	TRBV29-1	.	TGCAGCGTTGAACAACGGGGCCCCGGGACTAGCGGCTACAATGAGCAGTTCTTC	CSVEQRGPGTSGYNEQFF
TRBJ2-2	TRBD1	TRBV7-2	few	TGTGCCAGCAGCTTGGACAGGGTCACCGGGGAGCTGTTTTTT	CASSLDRVTGELFF
TRBJ1-2	TRBD1	TRBV5-5	many	TGTGCCAGCAGCTCAGGGGGCGGCGGCTACACCTTC	CASSSGGGGYTF
TRBJ2-5	.	TRBV24-1	once	TGTGCCACCAGTGTTCGCCTTCAAGAGACCCAGTACTTC	CATSVRLQETQYF
TRBJ1-2	TRBD1	TRBV9	few	TGTGCCAGCAGCCCTACAGGGGGCTTCTATGGCTACACCTTC	CASSPTGGFYGYTF
TRBJ1-1	.	TRBV25-1	.	TGTGCCAGCAGTGACAAGGGGCTGGTCACTGAAGCTTTCTTT	CASSDKGLVTEAFF
TRBJ2-1	.	TRBV5-1	.	TGCGCCAGCAGCTCTATCGGGGGCCAGGGGGATGAGCAGTTCTTC	CASSSIGGQGDEQFF
TRBJ2-5	TRBD1	TRBV6-6	few	TGTGCCAGCATCCAAAACAGGGGGAACCCCGAAGAGACCCAGTACTTC	CASIQNRGNPEETQYF
TRBJ2-2	TRBD2	TRBV3-1	.	TGTGCCAGCAGCCAACGACTTACGGCGGGACTAGCGGGCCGAAATATTATGAACACCGGGGAGCTGTTTTTT	CASSQRLTAGLAGRNIMNTGELFF
TRBJ2-7	TRBD2	TRBV19	.	TGTGCCAGTAGTGCGGGCGGGAGCCGGAGGCGAGAGCAGTACTTC	CASSAGGSRRREQYF
TRBJ2-3	.	TRBV7-9	.	TGTGCCAGCAGCTTGAATAGGGAATCTAGCACAGATACGCAGTATTTT	CASSLNRESSTDTQYF
TRBJ2-5	TRBD1	TRBV6-6	.	TGTGCCAGCAGTTGGGGACAGTCCCAAGAGACCCAGTACTTC	CASSWGQSQETQYF
TRBJ2-1	TRBD1	TRBV6-5	.	TGTGCCAGCACAGGACAGGGTATAGGTGAGCAGTTCTTC	CASTGQGIGEQFF
TRBJ2-1	TRBD2	TRBV20-1	.	TGCAGTGCTACCTCTAGAGCGGGAGCGCCCAATGAGCAGTTCTTC	CSATSRAGAPNEQFF
TRBJ1-6	.	TRBV6-1	.	TGTGCCAGCACGCGGGGGTGGAATTCACCCCTCCACTTT	CASTRGWNSPLHF
TRBJ2-1	TRBD1	TRBV27	.	TGTGCCAGCAGTTCCGGGACAGGGGTCCGGCAGCAGTTCTTC	CASSSGTGVRQQFF
TRBJ2-5	TRBD2	TRBV12-3/TRBV12-4	few	TGTGCCAGCAGTTCTCAGCGGGAGGTCGACCAAGAGACCCAGTACTTC	CASSSQREVDQETQYF
TRBJ2-5	.	TRBV20-1	.	TGCAGTGCTGGCCAGCGAGAGACCCAGTACTTC	CSAGQRETQYF
TRBJ1-4	TRBD1	TRBV10-3	few	TGTGCCATCAGTGAGGAGGGACAGGGTGGTGAAAAACTGTTTTTT	CAISEEGQGGEKLFF
TRBJ1-3	.	TRBV9	.	TGTGCCAGCAGCTCCAGGGGCCCGGTGTCGGGAAACACCATATATTTT	CASSSRGPVSGNTIYF
TRBJ2-5	.	TRBV6-6	many	TGTGCCAGCAGTAACGAGGGGCTCCAAGAGACCCAGTACTTC	CASSNEGLQETQYF
TRBJ2-7	TRBD2	TRBV6-1	few	TGTGCCAGCAGCCCCACTAGCGGGAGATCCTACGAGCAGTACTTC	CASSPTSGRSYEQYF
TRBJ2-7	.	TRBV12-3/TRBV12-4	few	TGTGCCAGCAGTCCCCTCCCCTTACACGAGCAGTACTTC	CASSPLPLHEQYF
TRBJ2-5	.	TRBV7-9	.	TGTGCCAGCAGCCCCTTACAAGAGAGGGGCCAGTACTTC	CASSPLQERGQYF
TRBJ2-5	TRBD2	TRBV4-1	.	TGCGCCAGCAGCCAAGTAGAGCGGGGGGGCAGAGAGACCCAGTACTTC	CASSQVERGGRETQYF
TRBJ2-7	TRBD2	TRBV20-1	many	TGCAGTGCTAGATTACTAGCGGGAGCTAATGAGCAGTACTTC	CSARLLAGANEQYF
TRBJ1-4	.	TRBV7-9	.	TGTGCCAGCAGCTTAGCGCTCGGGACACTAAGCGGGAATGAAAAACTGTTTTTT	CASSLALGTLSGNEKLFF
TRBJ2-5	TRBD2	TRBV29-1	.	TGCAGCGTCCGGCGCGGGAGGCAAGAGACCCAGTACTTC	CSVRRGRQETQYF
TRBJ2-5	.	TRBV3-1	.	TGTGCCAGCAGTGAAAATCAGCGGCAAGAGACCCAGTACTTC	CASSENQRQETQYF